These 6 T cell receptor beta chains share one sample of origin, sequenced in a study of Graves' ophthalmopathy and Graves' hyperthyroidism. RNA transcripts provided the template for amplifying TCR beta CDR3 regions. In the first round, RT-PCR was carried out with HTBI primers, and a multiplex PCR formed the second round. TCRdb reprocessed the multiplex PCR reads with MiXCR, giving one entry per CDR3 protein. Of hundreds of thousands of distinct CDR3 sequences in the sample, 20% to 25% are singletons; the top ten hold approximately 7%. The sample taken for sequencing was peripheral blood. The receptors stem from a woman younger than 35 with stable Graves' hyperthyroidism. Some clones in this sample may be carry-over from other donors' samples.

This clonotype occurred many times. The chain combines TRBV20-1 with TRBJ1-6, with 7 bases lining up with TRBD1. With 1 base clipped from V and 7 bases from J, the junction kept 7 bases outside the gene matches. This CDR3 has 15 amino acids. The V gene's germline CDR1 is DFQATT and CDR2 SNEGSKA (reference sequence). The DNA for the CDR3 is TGCAGTGCTAGAGTGGAGGGGGCAAGCAATTCACCCCTCCACTTT. It codes for CSARVEGASNSPLHF.

The rearrangement joins TRBV2 to TRBJ1-6; D unclear. V was pared by 6 bases and J by 8 bases, with 8 bases between. Germline V lookup: CDR1 SNHLY, CDR2 FYNNEI. The CDR3 is 12 residues long. CDR3 DNA sequence: TGTGCCAGCAGGTGGTTGGATTCACCCCTCCACTTT. This codes for CASRWLDSPLHF.

Only a few counts were recorded for this clonotype. The rearrangement links TRBV30 to TRBJ2-6, with 9 bases aligning to TRBD1. The CDR3 contains 15 residues. CDR1 and CDR2 from the germline V gene are GTSNPN and SVGIG (reference sequence). The J segment lost 0 bases and the V segment lost 7 bases, leaving 4 bases of the junction unmatched. This CDR3 is CASRDRASGANVLTF. Written as DNA, the CDR3 is TGTGCCTCCCGGGACAGGGCCTCTGGGGCCAACGTCCTGACTTTC.

This clonotype was detected a few times. The junction and the germline gene differ at one end; a read error may be behind it. The chain uses TRBV29-1 and TRBJ2-2; D possibly corresponds to TRBD2 (5 bases). The germline CDR1 and CDR2 sequences are SQVTM and ANQGSEA. The CDR3 is 12 residues long. The CDR3 loop reads CSVLRSTGELLF. The CDR3 DNA reads TGCAGCGTACTTAGGAGTACCGGGGAGCTGCTTTTT.

This clonotype was picked up many times. The J gene is TRBJ1-3, the V gene TRBV9; no clear D gene. CDR1 is SGDLS, CDR2 YYNGEE, per germline. CDR3 length: 17 residues. V was pared by 0 bases and J by 0 bases, with 13 bases between. CDR3 sequence reads: CASSVVQQPFSGNTIYF. CDR3 coding DNA: TGTGCCAGCAGCGTAGTACAGCAACCCTTCTCTGGAAACACCATATATTTT.

This clonotype has ten or more counts. The V and J genes are TRBV9 and TRBJ2-5; 15 nucleotides align to TRBD2. V gave up 4 bases and J gave up 1 base; unmatched junction bases: 8. The CDR3 extends over 18 amino acids. Germline V gene sequence: CDR1 SGDLS, CDR2 YYNGEE. This chain's CDR3 is CASSQGLAGGVLQETQYF. CDR3 nucleotides: TGTGCCAGCAGCCAGGGACTAGCGGGGGGTGTCCTCCAAGAGACCCAGTACTTC.